This TCR beta chain was captured in a study of T cell repertoires in cytomegalovirus infection. Background on the study: Indicated by public TCR beta signatures were CMV infection and matching HLA type.

TCRdb reprocessed the reads with MiXCR, giving one entry per CDR3 protein. The table lists 490,000 or so distinct CDR3 sequences, over 9% of them singletons. V lost 7 bases to trimming and J lost 0 bases, with 9 bases between them. Per germline, CDR1 SNHLY and CDR2 FYNNEI. This CDR3 contains 13 residues. The sample holds a few counts of this clonotype. A much more abundant neighbour one base away suggests this may be a read error. Material: PBMCs. This receptor was taken from a human donor in good health (CMV status not recorded). Some clones in this sample may be carry-over from other donors' samples. The V gene is TRBV2, the J gene TRBJ2-5; D possibly corresponds to TRBD2 (6 bases). In nucleotides, the CDR3 is TGTGCCAGCATCGGGACTTACCAAGAGACCCAGTACTTC. As protein: CASIGTYQETQYF.